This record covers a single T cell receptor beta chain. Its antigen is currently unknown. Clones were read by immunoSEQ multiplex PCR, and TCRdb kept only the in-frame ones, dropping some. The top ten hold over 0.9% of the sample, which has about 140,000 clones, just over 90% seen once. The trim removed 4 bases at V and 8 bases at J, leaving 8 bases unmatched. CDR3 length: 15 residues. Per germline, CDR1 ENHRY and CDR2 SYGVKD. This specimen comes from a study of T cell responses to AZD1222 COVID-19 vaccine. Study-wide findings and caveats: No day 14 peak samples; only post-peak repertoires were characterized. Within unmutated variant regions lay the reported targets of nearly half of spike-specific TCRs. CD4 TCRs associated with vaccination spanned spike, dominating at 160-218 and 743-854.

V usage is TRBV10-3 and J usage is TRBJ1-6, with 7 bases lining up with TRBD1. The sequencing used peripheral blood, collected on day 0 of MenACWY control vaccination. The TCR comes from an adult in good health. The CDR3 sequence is CAISGGSRGDSPLHF. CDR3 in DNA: TGTGCCATCAGTGGTGGGTCCAGGGGGGATTCACCCCTCCACTTT.